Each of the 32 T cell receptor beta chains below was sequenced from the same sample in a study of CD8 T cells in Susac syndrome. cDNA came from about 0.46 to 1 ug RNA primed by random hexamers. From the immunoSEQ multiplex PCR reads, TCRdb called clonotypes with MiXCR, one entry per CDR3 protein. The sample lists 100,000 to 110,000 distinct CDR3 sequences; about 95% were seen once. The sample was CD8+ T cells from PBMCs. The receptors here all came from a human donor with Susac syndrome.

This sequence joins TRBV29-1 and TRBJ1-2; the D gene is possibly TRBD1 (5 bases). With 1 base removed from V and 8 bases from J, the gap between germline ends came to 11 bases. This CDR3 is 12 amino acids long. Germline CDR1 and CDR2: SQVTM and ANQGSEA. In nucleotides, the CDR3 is TGCAGCGTTGAAGGGGGGGGGTCCGGCTACACCTTC. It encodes CSVEGGGSGYTF.

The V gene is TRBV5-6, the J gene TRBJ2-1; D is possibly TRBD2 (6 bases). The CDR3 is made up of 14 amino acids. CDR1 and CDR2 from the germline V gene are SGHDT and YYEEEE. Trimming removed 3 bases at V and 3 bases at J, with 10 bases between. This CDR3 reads CASSWVGGYNEQFF. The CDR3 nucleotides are TGTGCCAGCAGCTGGGTCGGGGGCTACAATGAGCAGTTCTTC.

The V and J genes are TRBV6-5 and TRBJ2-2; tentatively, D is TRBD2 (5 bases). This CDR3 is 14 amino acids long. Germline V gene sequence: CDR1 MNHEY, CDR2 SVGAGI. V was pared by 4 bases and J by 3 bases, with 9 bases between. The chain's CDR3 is CASSSPGDTGELFF. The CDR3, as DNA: TGTGCCAGCAGTTCCCCCGGGGACACCGGGGAGCTGTTTTTT.

The CDR3: CSVEVAGAYEQYF. The DNA for the CDR3 is TGCAGCGTTGAAGTCGCAGGCGCCTACGAGCAGTACTTC. The chain couples TRBV29-1 to TRBJ2-7; D is undetermined. The CDR3 runs 13 residues. The V gene lost 1 base and the J gene lost 2 bases, with 9 bases spanning the gap. CDR1 and CDR2 (germline): SQVTM, ANQGSEA.

The CDR3 sequence is CASSQVVRDGYTF. CDR3 bases: TGTGCCAGCAGCCAAGTAGTCAGGGATGGCTACACCTTC. This rearrangement joins TRBV14 to TRBJ1-2, with TRBD1 as a possible D gene (5 bases). Trimming stripped 1 base from V and 6 bases from J, with 9 bases between. Looked up from germline, CDR1 is SGHDN and CDR2 is FVKESK. The CDR3 extends over 13 amino acids.

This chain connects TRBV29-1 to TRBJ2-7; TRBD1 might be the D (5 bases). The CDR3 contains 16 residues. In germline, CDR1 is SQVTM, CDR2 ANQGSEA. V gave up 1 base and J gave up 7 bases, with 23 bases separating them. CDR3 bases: TGCAGCGTTGAAGGGACGGATGGATGGGGCATGAGAGAGCAGTACTTC. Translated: CSVEGTDGWGMREQYF.

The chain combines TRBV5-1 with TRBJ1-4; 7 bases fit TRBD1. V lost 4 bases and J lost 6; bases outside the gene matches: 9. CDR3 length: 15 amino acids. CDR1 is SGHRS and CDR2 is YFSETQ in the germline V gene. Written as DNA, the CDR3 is TGCGCCAGCAGCCGAAGACAGGGAGGAGATGAAAAACTGTTTTTT. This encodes CASSRRQGGDEKLFF.

The CDR3 here is CASSPGGSAYEQYF. The CDR3 DNA follows: TGTGCCAGCAGCCCTGGTGGAAGCGCGTACGAGCAGTACTTC. The chain uses TRBV13 and TRBJ2-7, with D hard to call. CDR1 is PRHDT, CDR2 FYEKMQ, per germline (reference sequence). CDR3 length equals 14 residues. Trimming took 5 bases from V and 4 from J, leaving 15 bases between them.

CDR3 amino acids: CASRGRGYNEQFF. The CDR3 DNA is TGTGCCAGCCGAGGACGTGGGTACAATGAGCAGTTCTTC. V is TRBV25-1 and J is TRBJ2-1; D gene ambiguous. The germline CDR1 and CDR2 sequences are MGHDK and SYGVNS. This CDR3 has 13 amino acids. V lost 8 bases, J lost 4 bases, and 12 bases lay in between. The complete variable domain, with remaining parts taken from reference TRBV25-1 and TRBJ2-1, reads EADIYQTPRYLVIGTGKKITLECSQTMGHDKMYWYQQDPGMELHLIHYSYGVNSTEKGDLSSESTVSRIRTEHFPLTLESARPSHTSQYLCASRGRGYNEQFFGPGTRLTVL.

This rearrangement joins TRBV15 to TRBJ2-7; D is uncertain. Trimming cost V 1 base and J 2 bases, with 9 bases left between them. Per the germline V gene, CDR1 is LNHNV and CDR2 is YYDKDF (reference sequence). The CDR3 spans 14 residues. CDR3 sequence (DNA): TGTGCCACCAGCAGAGCCACTACCCCCTACGAGCAGTACTTC. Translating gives CATSRATTPYEQYF.

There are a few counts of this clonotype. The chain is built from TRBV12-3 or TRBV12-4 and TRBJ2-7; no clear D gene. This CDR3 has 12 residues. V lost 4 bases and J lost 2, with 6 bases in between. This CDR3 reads CASSSGTYEQYF. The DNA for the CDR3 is TGTGCCAGCAGTTCTGGAACCTACGAGCAGTACTTC.

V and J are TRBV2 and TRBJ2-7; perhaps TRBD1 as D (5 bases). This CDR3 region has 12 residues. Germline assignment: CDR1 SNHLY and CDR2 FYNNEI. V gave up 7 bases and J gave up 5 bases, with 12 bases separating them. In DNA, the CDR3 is TGTGCCAGCAATGGCAGGGAAAACGAGCAGTACTTC. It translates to CASNGRENEQYF.

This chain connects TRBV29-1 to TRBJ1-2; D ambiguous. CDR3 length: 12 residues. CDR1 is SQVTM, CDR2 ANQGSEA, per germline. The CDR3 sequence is CTTVGQNYGYTF. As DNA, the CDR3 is TGCACCACTGTAGGTCAGAACTATGGCTACACCTTC.

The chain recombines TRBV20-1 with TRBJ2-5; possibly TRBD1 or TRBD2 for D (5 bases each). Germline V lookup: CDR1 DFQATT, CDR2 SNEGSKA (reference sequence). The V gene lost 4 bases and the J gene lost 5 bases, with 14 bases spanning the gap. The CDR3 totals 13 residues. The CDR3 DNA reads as TGCAGTGCTACGGTCCTGGGGGAGGAGACCCAGTACTTC. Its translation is CSATVLGEETQYF.

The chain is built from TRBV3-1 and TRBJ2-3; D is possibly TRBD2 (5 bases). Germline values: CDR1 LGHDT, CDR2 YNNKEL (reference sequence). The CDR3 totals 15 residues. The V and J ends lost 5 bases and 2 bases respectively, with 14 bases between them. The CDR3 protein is CASSDVSGLTDTQYF. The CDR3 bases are TGTGCCAGCAGCGACGTGAGCGGACTCACAGATACGCAGTATTTT.

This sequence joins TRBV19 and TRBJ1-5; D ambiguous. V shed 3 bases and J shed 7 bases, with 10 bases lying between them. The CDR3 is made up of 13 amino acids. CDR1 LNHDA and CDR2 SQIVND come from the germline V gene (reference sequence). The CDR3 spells CASSMGREQPQHF. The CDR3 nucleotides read TGTGCCAGTAGTATGGGAAGGGAACAGCCCCAGCATTTT.

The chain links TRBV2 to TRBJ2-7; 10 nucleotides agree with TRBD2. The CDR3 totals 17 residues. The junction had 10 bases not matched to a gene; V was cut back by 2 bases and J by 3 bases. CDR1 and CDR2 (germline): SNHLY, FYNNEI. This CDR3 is CASSELLLAGGVYEQYF. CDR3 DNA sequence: TGTGCCAGCAGTGAATTGTTGTTAGCGGGGGGAGTCTACGAGCAGTACTTC.

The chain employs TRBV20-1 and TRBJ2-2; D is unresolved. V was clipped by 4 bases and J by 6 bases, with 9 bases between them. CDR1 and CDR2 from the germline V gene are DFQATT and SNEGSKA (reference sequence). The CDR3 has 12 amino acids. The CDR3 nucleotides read TGCAGTGCTATTATCAGGCCCGGGGAGCTGTTTTTT. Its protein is CSAIIRPGELFF.

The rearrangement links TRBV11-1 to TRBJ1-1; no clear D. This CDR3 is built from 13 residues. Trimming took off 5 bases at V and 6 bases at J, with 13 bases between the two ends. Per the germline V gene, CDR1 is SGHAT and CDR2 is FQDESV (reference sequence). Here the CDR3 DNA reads TGTGCCAGCAGCGATAGCTCATATGCTGAAGCTTTCTTT. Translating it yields CASSDSSYAEAFF.

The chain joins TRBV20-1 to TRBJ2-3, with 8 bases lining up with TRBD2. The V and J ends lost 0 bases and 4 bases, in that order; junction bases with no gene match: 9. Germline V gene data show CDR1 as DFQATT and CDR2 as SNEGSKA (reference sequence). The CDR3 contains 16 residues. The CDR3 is CSARDLSAGESDTQYF. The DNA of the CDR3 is TGCAGTGCTAGAGATCTGTCAGCGGGAGAGTCAGATACGCAGTATTTT.

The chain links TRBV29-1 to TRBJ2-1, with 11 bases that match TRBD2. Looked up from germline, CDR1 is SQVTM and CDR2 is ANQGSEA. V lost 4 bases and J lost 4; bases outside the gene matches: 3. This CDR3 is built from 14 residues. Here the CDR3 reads CSVGGTSGYNEQFF. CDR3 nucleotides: TGCAGCGTTGGTGGGACTAGCGGATACAATGAGCAGTTCTTC.

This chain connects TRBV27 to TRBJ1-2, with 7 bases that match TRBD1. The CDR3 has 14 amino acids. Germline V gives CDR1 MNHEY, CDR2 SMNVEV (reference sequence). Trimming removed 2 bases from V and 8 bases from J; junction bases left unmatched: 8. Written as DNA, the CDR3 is TGTGCCAGCAGTTTAGGGCCAACAGGGGACGGCTACACCTTC. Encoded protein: CASSLGPTGDGYTF.

The CDR3 loop reads CSPVGRLEGADTQYF. CDR3 bases: TGCAGCCCTGTGGGACGCTTAGAGGGTGCAGATACGCAGTATTTT. The chain joins TRBV29-1 to TRBJ2-3, with D possibly being TRBD1 or TRBD2 (5 bases each). Germline V CDR1 and CDR2: SQVTM, ANQGSEA. Trimming left V 8 bases short and J 4 bases short, with 22 bases between. This CDR3 has 15 residues.

The CDR3 spells CASSDNDYEQYF. CDR3 nucleotide sequence: TGCGCCAGCAGTGATAATGATTACGAGCAGTACTTC. V is TRBV10-2 and J is TRBJ2-7; D remains ambiguous. Trimming took off 3 bases at V and 4 bases at J, with 7 bases between the two ends. The CDR3 is made up of 12 amino acids. CDR1 WSHSY and CDR2 SAAADI come from the germline V gene.

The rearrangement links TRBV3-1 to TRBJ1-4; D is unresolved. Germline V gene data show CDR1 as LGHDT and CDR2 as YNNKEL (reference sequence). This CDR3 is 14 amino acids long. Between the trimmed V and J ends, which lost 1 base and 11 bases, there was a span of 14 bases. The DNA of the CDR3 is TGTGCCAGCAGCCAAGCTGGACGGGAGAACAAACTGTTTTTT. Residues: CASSQAGRENKLFF.

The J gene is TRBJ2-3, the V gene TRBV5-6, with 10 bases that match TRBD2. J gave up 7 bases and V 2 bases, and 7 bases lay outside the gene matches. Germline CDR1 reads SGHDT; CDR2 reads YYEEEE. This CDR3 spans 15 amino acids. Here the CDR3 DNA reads TGTGCCAGCAGCTTCACAGCGGGGGGGCCCTATACGCAGTATTTT. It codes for CASSFTAGGPYTQYF.

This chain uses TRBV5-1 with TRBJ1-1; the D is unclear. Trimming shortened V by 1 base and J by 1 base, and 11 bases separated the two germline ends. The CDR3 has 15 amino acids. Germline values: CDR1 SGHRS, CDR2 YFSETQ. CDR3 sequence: CASSLRDGGNTEAFF. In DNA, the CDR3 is TGCGCCAGCAGCTTGCGCGACGGCGGGAACACTGAAGCTTTCTTT.

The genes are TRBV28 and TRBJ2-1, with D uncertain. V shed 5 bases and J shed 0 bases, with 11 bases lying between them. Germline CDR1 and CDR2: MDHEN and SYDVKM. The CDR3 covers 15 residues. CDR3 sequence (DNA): TGTGCCAGCAGTACCGATCTGAGCTCCTACAATGAGCAGTTCTTC. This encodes CASSTDLSSYNEQFF. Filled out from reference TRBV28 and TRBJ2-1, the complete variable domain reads DVKVTQSSRYLVKRTGEKVFLECVQDMDHENMFWYRQDPGLGLRLIYFSYDVKMKEKGDIPEGYSVSREKKERFSLILESASTNQTSMYLCASSTDLSSYNEQFFGPGTRLTVL.

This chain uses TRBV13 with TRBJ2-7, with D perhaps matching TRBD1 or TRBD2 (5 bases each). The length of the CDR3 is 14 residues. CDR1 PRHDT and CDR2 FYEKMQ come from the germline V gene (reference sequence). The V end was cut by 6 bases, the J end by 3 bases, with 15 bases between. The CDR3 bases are TGTGCCAGCAGTACCGGGACCCCAGTCTACGAGCAGTACTTC. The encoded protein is CASSTGTPVYEQYF.

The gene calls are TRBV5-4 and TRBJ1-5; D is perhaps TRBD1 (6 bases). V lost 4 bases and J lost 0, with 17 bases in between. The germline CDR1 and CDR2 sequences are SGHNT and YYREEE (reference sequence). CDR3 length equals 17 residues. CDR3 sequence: CASSLQTGPYSNQPQHF. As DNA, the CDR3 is TGTGCCAGCAGCCTCCAGACAGGTCCTTATAGCAATCAGCCCCAGCATTTT.

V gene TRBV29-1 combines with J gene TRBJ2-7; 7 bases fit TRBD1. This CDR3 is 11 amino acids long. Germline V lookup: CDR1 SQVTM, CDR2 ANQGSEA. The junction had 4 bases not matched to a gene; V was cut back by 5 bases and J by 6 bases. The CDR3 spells CSVPSGGEQYF. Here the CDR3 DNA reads TGCAGCGTTCCTTCAGGGGGCGAGCAGTACTTC.

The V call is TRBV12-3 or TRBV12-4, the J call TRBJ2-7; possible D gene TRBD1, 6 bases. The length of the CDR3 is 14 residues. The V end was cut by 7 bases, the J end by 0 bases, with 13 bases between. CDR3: CASTATGSSYEQYF. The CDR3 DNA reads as TGTGCCAGCACCGCGACAGGCTCCTCCTACGAGCAGTACTTC.